A selection of T cell receptor beta chains follows, all from one sample in a study of OX40 agonist ivuxolimab in advanced cancers. The protocol was immunoSEQ multiplex PCR, while the TCRdb copy is restricted to in-frame clones and leaves out a portion. The sample lists roughly 82,000 clones, roughly 90% occurring once. The specimen comprised CD4+ or CD8+ T cells sorted from blood, sampled in a trial of the OX40 agonist ivuxolimab. These TCRs come from an adult with an advanced solid tumor such as melanoma, head and neck, liver or kidney cancer. The CDR3 runs from the conserved cysteine through the conserved F or W. Each record gives: CDR3 protein, CDR3 DNA, V gene, J gene, clone size, D gene. A D gene is named only where the DNA matches it firmly. Some rows have no size entry. The others give once, few or many, or a class for an expanded clone.

CDR3: CASSLSSGGLQETQYF
DNA: TGCGCCAGCAGCTTATCTAGCGGAGGGCTCCAAGAGACCCAGTACTTC
V: TRBV5-1
J: TRBJ2-5
size: NA
D: TRBD2

CDR3: CASSQLVPEKLFF
DNA: TGTGCCAGCAGCCAATTAGTACCAGAAAAACTGTTTTTT
V: TRBV16
J: TRBJ1-4
size: NA
D: NA

CDR3: CASSFGVTAFF
DNA: TGTGCCAGTAGTTTCGGGGTTACTGCTTTCTTT
V: TRBV19
J: TRBJ1-1
size: NA
D: NA

CDR3: CASSTGASYNEQFF
DNA: TGTGCCAGCAGTACAGGTGCCTCCTACAATGAGCAGTTCTTC
V: TRBV6-4
J: TRBJ2-1
size: NA
D: NA

CDR3: CSAVDPGANVLTF
DNA: TGCAGCGCAGTAGATCCTGGGGCCAACGTCCTGACTTTC
V: TRBV29-1
J: TRBJ2-6
size: once
D: NA

CDR3: CATSRPPQGLGGQPQHF
DNA: TGTGCCACCAGTAGGCCACCGCAGGGTCTAGGCGGTCAGCCCCAGCATTTT
V: TRBV15
J: TRBJ1-5
size: NA
D: NA

CDR3: CASSTRPTPDTQYF
DNA: TGTGCCAGCAGCACACGACCTACCCCAGATACGCAGTATTTT
V: TRBV9
J: TRBJ2-3
size: NA
D: NA

CDR3: CASTPGQGGYEKLFF
DNA: TGTGCCAGCACTCCGGGACAGGGAGGTTATGAAAAACTGTTTTTT
V: TRBV28
J: TRBJ1-4
size: NA
D: TRBD1

CDR3: CASSLTPGGADYGYTF
DNA: TGTGCCAGCAGCTTAACTCCAGGGGGCGCGGACTATGGCTACACCTTC
V: TRBV11-2
J: TRBJ1-2
size: NA
D: TRBD1

CDR3: CASSWTGRLAKNIQYF
DNA: TGTGCCAGCAGTTGGACAGGGAGGTTAGCCAAAAACATTCAGTACTTC
V: TRBV5-4
J: TRBJ2-4
size: NA
D: TRBD1

CDR3: CAISESHSGWSNTGELFF
DNA: TGTGCCATCAGTGAGTCGCATAGCGGGTGGTCGAACACCGGGGAGCTGTTTTTT
V: TRBV10-3
J: TRBJ2-2
size: NA
D: TRBD2

CDR3: CASSLWAGQYEQYF
DNA: TGTGCCAGCAGTTTATGGGCAGGGCAATACGAGCAGTACTTC
V: TRBV27
J: TRBJ2-7
size: NA
D: NA

CDR3: CASSFSGQGTGNTIYF
DNA: TGCGCCAGCAGCTTTTCGGGACAGGGAACAGGAAACACCATATATTTT
V: TRBV5-1
J: TRBJ1-3
size: NA
D: TRBD1

CDR3: CASSKGGEKTRGYEQYF
DNA: TGTGCCAGCAGCAAAGGAGGGGAAAAAACCAGGGGCTACGAGCAGTACTTC
V: TRBV21-1
J: TRBJ2-7
size: few
D: NA

CDR3: CASSQVFSIQDSPLHF
DNA: TGCGCCAGCAGCCAAGTATTCAGTATCCAGGATTCACCCCTCCACTTT
V: TRBV4-1
J: TRBJ1-6
size: NA
D: NA

CDR3: CASSPGERGGEQFF
DNA: TGCGCCAGCAGCCCCGGCGAGCGGGGGGGAGAGCAGTTCTTC
V: TRBV5-1
J: TRBJ2-1
size: NA
D: TRBD2

CDR3: CASSLVGRVGRGYTF
DNA: TGTGCCAGCAGCTTGGTGGGAAGGGTAGGACGAGGCTACACCTTC
V: TRBV5-6
J: TRBJ1-2
size: NA
D: NA

CDR3: CASSFGSSSYNEQFF
DNA: TGTGCCAGCAGCTTCGGGTCGAGCTCCTACAATGAGCAGTTCTTC
V: TRBV11-2
J: TRBJ2-1
size: NA
D: NA

CDR3: CASSRWVSENTGELFF
DNA: TGTGCCAGCAGCCGGTGGGTGTCGGAGAACACCGGGGAGCTGTTTTTT
V: TRBV7-9
J: TRBJ2-2
size: NA
D: NA

CDR3: CASSYRTGGGSEQFF
DNA: TGCGCCAGCAGCTATAGGACAGGTGGGGGGAGTGAGCAGTTCTTC
V: TRBV5-1
J: TRBJ2-1
size: NA
D: NA

CDR3: CASISWRGSNYGYTF
DNA: TGTGCCAGCATATCCTGGCGAGGCTCTAACTATGGCTACACCTTC
V: TRBV28
J: TRBJ1-2
size: NA
D: NA

CDR3: CASSMQGSTDTQYF
DNA: TGTGCCAGCAGCATGCAGGGGAGCACAGATACGCAGTATTTT
V: TRBV2
J: TRBJ2-3
size: NA
D: NA

CDR3: CASRLGTGRTDTQYF
DNA: TGCGCCAGCAGACTCGGGACAGGGAGGACAGATACGCAGTATTTT
V: TRBV5-1
J: TRBJ2-3
size: NA
D: TRBD1

CDR3: CASSLSGGDTEAFF
DNA: TGTGCCAGCTCCCTTTCAGGGGGGGACACTGAAGCTTTCTTT
V: TRBV18
J: TRBJ1-1
size: once
D: TRBD1

CDR3: CASSSQSGEENGNTIYF
DNA: TGTGCCAGCAGCTCCCAAAGTGGGGAAGAGAATGGAAACACCATATATTTT
V: TRBV11-2
J: TRBJ1-3
size: NA
D: NA

CDR3: CASSEAYGQLEETQYF
DNA: TGTGCCAGCAGCGAAGCTTACGGTCAACTGGAAGAGACCCAGTACTTC
V: TRBV7-6
J: TRBJ2-5
size: few
D: NA

CDR3: CASSLLGLLDEQYF
DNA: TGCGCCAGCAGCTTATTAGGGTTGTTGGACGAGCAGTACTTC
V: TRBV5-1
J: TRBJ2-7
size: NA
D: NA